The rows below give T cell receptor beta chains drawn from one sample of a study of CD4 T cells in relation to SARS-CoV-2 and coronaviruses. The protocol was immunoSEQ multiplex PCR, while the TCRdb copy is restricted to in-frame clones and leaves out a portion. This table has 50,000 to 70,000 clones, approximately 90% appearing once. Material: naive CD4+ T cells from PBMCs. These receptor sequences come from an adult with COVID-19. CDR3s include the opening cysteine and the closing phenylalanine or tryptophan. The order of the fields is D gene, J gene, V gene, clone size, CDR3 DNA, CDR3 protein. The D gene is left open where the match is weak. Some rows have no size entry. The others give once, few or many, or a class for an expanded clone.

D gene: TRBD1
J gene: TRBJ1-4
V gene: TRBV6-2/TRBV6-3
clone size: NA
CDR3 DNA: TGTGCCAGCAGCCAGGGGGACAGGGGGCCCGAAAATGAAAAACTGTTTTTT
CDR3 protein: CASSQGDRGPENEKLFF

D gene: TRBD1
J gene: TRBJ2-3
V gene: TRBV6-4
clone size: NA
CDR3 DNA: TGTGCCAGCAGTGAGACAGGGGGCGCAGATACGCAGTATTTT
CDR3 protein: CASSETGGADTQYF

D gene: TRBD2
J gene: TRBJ2-2
V gene: TRBV5-8
clone size: NA
CDR3 DNA: TGTGCCAATCGAATGTATGGCGGGAGGGGGAACACCGGGGAGCTGTTTTTT
CDR3 protein: CANRMYGGRGNTGELFF

D gene: NA
J gene: TRBJ2-3
V gene: TRBV10-3
clone size: NA
CDR3 DNA: TGTGCCATCAGTTTAATAGTTGGAGATACGCAGTATTTT
CDR3 protein: CAISLIVGDTQYF

D gene: TRBD1
J gene: TRBJ1-2
V gene: TRBV5-1
clone size: once
CDR3 DNA: TGCGCCAGCAGTGAGGGGACAGTAACTAACTATGGCTACACCTTC
CDR3 protein: CASSEGTVTNYGYTF

D gene: NA
J gene: TRBJ2-5
V gene: TRBV9
clone size: NA
CDR3 DNA: TGTGCCAGCAGCGTAGTTGAGGGGGTGGGTGAGACCCAGTACTTC
CDR3 protein: CASSVVEGVGETQYF

D gene: NA
J gene: TRBJ2-7
V gene: TRBV28
clone size: NA
CDR3 DNA: TGTGCCAGCAGTTCAATTGACGGAGGGAAGTACTTC
CDR3 protein: CASSSIDGGKYF

D gene: NA
J gene: TRBJ2-5
V gene: TRBV28
clone size: NA
CDR3 DNA: TGTGCCAGCAGTATCGGGGCACGGGAGACCCAGTACTTC
CDR3 protein: CASSIGARETQYF

D gene: TRBD1
J gene: TRBJ2-4
V gene: TRBV25-1
clone size: NA
CDR3 DNA: TGTGCCAGCAGTGGGGACAGGGGAGGTGGACTAGCCAAAAACATTCAGTACTTC
CDR3 protein: CASSGDRGGGLAKNIQYF

D gene: NA
J gene: TRBJ2-2
V gene: TRBV5-1
clone size: NA
CDR3 DNA: TGCGCCAGCAGCTTTTCTGCAGGGACCCTAAACACCGGGGAGCTGTTTTTT
CDR3 protein: CASSFSAGTLNTGELFF

D gene: NA
J gene: TRBJ2-3
V gene: TRBV28
clone size: NA
CDR3 DNA: TGTGCCAGCAGTCTCACTGGACCGGAACGCTTGTATACGCAGTATTTT
CDR3 protein: CASSLTGPERLYTQYF

D gene: NA
J gene: TRBJ2-6
V gene: TRBV5-1
clone size: NA
CDR3 DNA: TGCGCCAGCAGGGCGTTTGGGGCCAACGTCCTGACTTTC
CDR3 protein: CASRAFGANVLTF

D gene: NA
J gene: TRBJ2-3
V gene: TRBV5-4
clone size: NA
CDR3 DNA: TGTGCCAGCAGCTTTGAGGGAGCAGATACGCAGTATTTT
CDR3 protein: CASSFEGADTQYF

D gene: NA
J gene: TRBJ2-2
V gene: TRBV5-4
clone size: NA
CDR3 DNA: TGTGCCAGCACCAAAATAATAGGCGGGATAAACACCGGGGAGCTGTTTTTT
CDR3 protein: CASTKIIGGINTGELFF

D gene: NA
J gene: TRBJ2-5
V gene: TRBV6-7
clone size: once
CDR3 DNA: TGTGCCAACAATAACAGTGCCCTTAGGACCCAGTACTTC
CDR3 protein: CANNNSALRTQYF

D gene: NA
J gene: TRBJ2-1
V gene: TRBV28
clone size: NA
CDR3 DNA: TGTGCCAGCAGTCCTTTCAGCTCCTACAATGAGCAGTTCTTC
CDR3 protein: CASSPFSSYNEQFF

D gene: TRBD2
J gene: TRBJ2-1
V gene: TRBV7-8
clone size: NA
CDR3 DNA: TGTGCCAGCAGAACTAAGCGGGAGGGCAATGAGCAGTTCTTC
CDR3 protein: CASRTKREGNEQFF

D gene: TRBD2
J gene: TRBJ2-1
V gene: TRBV10-3
clone size: NA
CDR3 DNA: TGTGCCATCAGAGAGCCTGTGGAGCGGGGATGGAGTGAGCAGTTCTTC
CDR3 protein: CAIREPVERGWSEQFF

D gene: TRBD2
J gene: TRBJ2-5
V gene: TRBV5-5
clone size: NA
CDR3 DNA: TGTGCCAGCAAACCTAGCGGGCTGTACCAAGAGACCCAGTACTTC
CDR3 protein: CASKPSGLYQETQYF

D gene: NA
J gene: TRBJ1-5
V gene: TRBV2
clone size: NA
CDR3 DNA: TGTGCCAGCAGTGAAGCATCAGGGCAGAATCAGCCCCAGCATTTT
CDR3 protein: CASSEASGQNQPQHF

D gene: NA
J gene: TRBJ2-2
V gene: TRBV12-3/TRBV12-4
clone size: NA
CDR3 DNA: TGTGCCGGATCTTCAGGGGGGGAGCTGTTTTTT
CDR3 protein: CAGSSGGELFF

D gene: NA
J gene: TRBJ2-1
V gene: TRBV28
clone size: once
CDR3 DNA: TGTGCCAGCAAGTTGGCAGGGACGGGCAGCTACAATGAGCAGTTCTTC
CDR3 protein: CASKLAGTGSYNEQFF

D gene: NA
J gene: TRBJ1-3
V gene: TRBV7-9
clone size: NA
CDR3 DNA: TGTGCCAGCAGCACCACAGTGGCCTCCTCTGGAAACACCATATATTTT
CDR3 protein: CASSTTVASSGNTIYF

D gene: NA
J gene: TRBJ1-1
V gene: TRBV5-1
clone size: once
CDR3 DNA: TGCGCCAGCAGCTTGGATAAAGAGGGGGTGAGAGCTGAAGCTTTCTTT
CDR3 protein: CASSLDKEGVRAEAFF

D gene: TRBD2
J gene: TRBJ2-5
V gene: TRBV11-3
clone size: NA
CDR3 DNA: TGTGCCAGCAGCTCCCGGACTAGCGGGACGGAGACCCAGTACTTC
CDR3 protein: CASSSRTSGTETQYF

D gene: NA
J gene: TRBJ2-3
V gene: TRBV3-1/TRBV3-2
clone size: NA
CDR3 DNA: TGTGCCAGCAGCCAAGACATAAGCACAGATACGCAGTATTTT
CDR3 protein: CASSQDISTDTQYF

D gene: NA
J gene: TRBJ2-5
V gene: TRBV25-1
clone size: NA
CDR3 DNA: TGTGCCAGCAGTGAATCCAGGACCTGGCGAGAGACCCAGTACTTC
CDR3 protein: CASSESRTWRETQYF

D gene: NA
J gene: TRBJ2-2
V gene: TRBV4-1
clone size: NA
CDR3 DNA: TGCGCCAGCAAGGGCTTGAACACCGGGGAGCTGTTTTTT
CDR3 protein: CASKGLNTGELFF

D gene: TRBD1
J gene: TRBJ2-2
V gene: TRBV14
clone size: NA
CDR3 DNA: TGTGCCAGACTACCGGGACAGGGATCCGGGCCCGCACCTACCACCGGGGAGCTGTTTTTT
CDR3 protein: CARLPGQGSGPAPTTGELFF

D gene: TRBD2
J gene: TRBJ2-1
V gene: TRBV4-2
clone size: NA
CDR3 DNA: TGTGCCAGCAGCCAAGAACTGGGACTAGCGGAATACAATGAGCAGTTCTTC
CDR3 protein: CASSQELGLAEYNEQFF

D gene: TRBD1
J gene: TRBJ2-1
V gene: TRBV3-1/TRBV3-2
clone size: NA
CDR3 DNA: TGTGCCAGCAGCCGACGGACAGGGTCCCCAGATGAGCAGTTCTTC
CDR3 protein: CASSRRTGSPDEQFF

D gene: NA
J gene: TRBJ1-6
V gene: TRBV7-9
clone size: NA
CDR3 DNA: TGTGCCAGCAGCTCCTCGGGGGGCGACTCACCCCTCCACTTT
CDR3 protein: CASSSSGGDSPLHF

D gene: TRBD2
J gene: TRBJ2-5
V gene: TRBV7-6
clone size: NA
CDR3 DNA: TGTGCCAGCAGCAGGGGGACTAGCGGGGGTCGGGGACAAGAGACCCAGTACTTC
CDR3 protein: CASSRGTSGGRGQETQYF

D gene: NA
J gene: TRBJ1-1
V gene: TRBV7-9
clone size: NA
CDR3 DNA: TGTGCCAGCAGCGGGCAGATCACTGAAGCTTTCTTT
CDR3 protein: CASSGQITEAFF

D gene: TRBD2
J gene: TRBJ2-3
V gene: TRBV7-2
clone size: NA
CDR3 DNA: TGTGCCAGCAGCTTTTCTAGCGGGAAAGATACGCAGTATTTT
CDR3 protein: CASSFSSGKDTQYF

D gene: NA
J gene: TRBJ2-5
V gene: TRBV7-3
clone size: NA
CDR3 DNA: TGTGCCAGCAGCTTAACTCTCGGGGTCCGAGAGACCCAGTACTTC
CDR3 protein: CASSLTLGVRETQYF

D gene: NA
J gene: TRBJ1-1
V gene: TRBV5-4
clone size: NA
CDR3 DNA: TGTGCCAGCAGCCCCGCGACAGGAGGGAACACTGAAGCTTTCTTT
CDR3 protein: CASSPATGGNTEAFF

D gene: NA
J gene: TRBJ2-7
V gene: TRBV27
clone size: NA
CDR3 DNA: TGTGCCAGCAGTTTCGGGCCCCCCGGCTACGAGCAGTACTTC
CDR3 protein: CASSFGPPGYEQYF

D gene: NA
J gene: TRBJ2-1
V gene: TRBV18
clone size: few
CDR3 DNA: TGTGCCAGCTCTCCTCTCTCCTACAATGAGCAGTTCTTC
CDR3 protein: CASSPLSYNEQFF

D gene: TRBD2
J gene: TRBJ2-3
V gene: TRBV7-8
clone size: once
CDR3 DNA: TGTGCCAGCAGCAAGGGACTAGCGGCTAGCACAGATACGCAGTATTTT
CDR3 protein: CASSKGLAASTDTQYF

D gene: NA
J gene: TRBJ1-3
V gene: TRBV18
clone size: NA
CDR3 DNA: TGTGCCAGCTCACCCCATCTCTTTGGGGCCTCTGGAAACACCATATATTTT
CDR3 protein: CASSPHLFGASGNTIYF

D gene: NA
J gene: TRBJ2-5
V gene: TRBV27
clone size: NA
CDR3 DNA: TGTGCCAGCAGTTTATCTAGTTTTCCGTCGGAGACCCAGTACTTC
CDR3 protein: CASSLSSFPSETQYF

D gene: TRBD1
J gene: TRBJ2-1
V gene: TRBV7-9
clone size: NA
CDR3 DNA: TGTGCCAGCAGCCCAGGGGGACAGGATATCAATGAGCAGTTCTTC
CDR3 protein: CASSPGGQDINEQFF

D gene: NA
J gene: TRBJ2-5
V gene: TRBV5-1
clone size: NA
CDR3 DNA: TGCGCCAGCAGCTTGGATTTAACCGGGACTCCTGGACGGGAGACCCAGTACTTC
CDR3 protein: CASSLDLTGTPGRETQYF

D gene: NA
J gene: TRBJ2-3
V gene: TRBV5-1
clone size: NA
CDR3 DNA: TGCGCCAGCAGCTTGTACCCGCGAACTAGCACAGATACGCAGTATTTT
CDR3 protein: CASSLYPRTSTDTQYF

D gene: NA
J gene: TRBJ2-5
V gene: TRBV24-1
clone size: NA
CDR3 DNA: TGTGCCACCAGTGATCGGACGGGTTCGGGGGAGACCCAGTACTTC
CDR3 protein: CATSDRTGSGETQYF

D gene: NA
J gene: TRBJ1-1
V gene: TRBV19
clone size: NA
CDR3 DNA: TGTGCCAGTAGTATCAGATATTCCACTGAAGCTTTCTTT
CDR3 protein: CASSIRYSTEAFF

D gene: TRBD1
J gene: TRBJ2-2
V gene: TRBV3-1/TRBV3-2
clone size: NA
CDR3 DNA: TGTGCCAGCAGCCTCAACAGGGGGTCGACCGGGGAGCTGTTTTTT
CDR3 protein: CASSLNRGSTGELFF

D gene: NA
J gene: TRBJ1-4
V gene: TRBV5-1
clone size: NA
CDR3 DNA: TGCGCCAGCAGTTCGGGGGGGGTGAATGAGAAACTGTTTTTT
CDR3 protein: CASSSGGVNEKLFF

D gene: TRBD1
J gene: TRBJ2-7
V gene: TRBV28
clone size: NA
CDR3 DNA: TGTGCCAGCATCCCACCCCCGGGACAGGGTGGCCACGAGCAGTACTTC
CDR3 protein: CASIPPPGQGGHEQYF

D gene: TRBD2
J gene: TRBJ2-2
V gene: TRBV6-6
clone size: NA
CDR3 DNA: TGTGCCAGCAGTCCCTCGGGGGGGGCCCCGAACACCGGGGAGCTGTTTTTT
CDR3 protein: CASSPSGGAPNTGELFF

D gene: NA
J gene: TRBJ1-1
V gene: TRBV9
clone size: NA
CDR3 DNA: TGTGCCAGCAGCGCGCTCGGACACACTGAAGCTTTCTTT
CDR3 protein: CASSALGHTEAFF

D gene: TRBD1
J gene: TRBJ1-5
V gene: TRBV6-6
clone size: NA
CDR3 DNA: TGTGCCAGCAGACCAGGGGGTAATCAGCCCCAGCATTTT
CDR3 protein: CASRPGGNQPQHF

D gene: NA
J gene: TRBJ2-1
V gene: TRBV4-2
clone size: NA
CDR3 DNA: TGTGCCAGCAGCCATGATTCTAAGGATGAGCAGTTCTTC
CDR3 protein: CASSHDSKDEQFF

D gene: NA
J gene: TRBJ1-2
V gene: TRBV21-1
clone size: once
CDR3 DNA: TGTGCCAGCAGCAAAGAGAAGCGTCCAGGGATTAACTATGGCTACACCTTC
CDR3 protein: CASSKEKRPGINYGYTF

D gene: TRBD1
J gene: TRBJ2-7
V gene: TRBV4-1
clone size: NA
CDR3 DNA: TGCGCCAGCAGCCAAGCTGCAGGACAGGGAGTCTACGAGCAGTACTTC
CDR3 protein: CASSQAAGQGVYEQYF

D gene: NA
J gene: TRBJ1-4
V gene: TRBV7-9
clone size: NA
CDR3 DNA: TGTGCCAGCAGCTTAGCTGGAGGACAGAGACTGTTTTTT
CDR3 protein: CASSLAGGQRLFF

D gene: TRBD2
J gene: TRBJ2-1
V gene: TRBV19
clone size: NA
CDR3 DNA: TGTGCCAGTAGTGCCGGGACTAGCGGGAACCAGGCCTGGAATGAGCAGTTCTTC
CDR3 protein: CASSAGTSGNQAWNEQFF

D gene: TRBD2
J gene: TRBJ2-7
V gene: TRBV11-2
clone size: NA
CDR3 DNA: TGTGCCAGCAACCCGGGACTAGCGGTATCCTACGAGCAGTACTTC
CDR3 protein: CASNPGLAVSYEQYF

D gene: NA
J gene: TRBJ1-2
V gene: TRBV28
clone size: once
CDR3 DNA: TGTGCCAGCAGTCCCCGTAGAGCTGGCTACACCTTC
CDR3 protein: CASSPRRAGYTF